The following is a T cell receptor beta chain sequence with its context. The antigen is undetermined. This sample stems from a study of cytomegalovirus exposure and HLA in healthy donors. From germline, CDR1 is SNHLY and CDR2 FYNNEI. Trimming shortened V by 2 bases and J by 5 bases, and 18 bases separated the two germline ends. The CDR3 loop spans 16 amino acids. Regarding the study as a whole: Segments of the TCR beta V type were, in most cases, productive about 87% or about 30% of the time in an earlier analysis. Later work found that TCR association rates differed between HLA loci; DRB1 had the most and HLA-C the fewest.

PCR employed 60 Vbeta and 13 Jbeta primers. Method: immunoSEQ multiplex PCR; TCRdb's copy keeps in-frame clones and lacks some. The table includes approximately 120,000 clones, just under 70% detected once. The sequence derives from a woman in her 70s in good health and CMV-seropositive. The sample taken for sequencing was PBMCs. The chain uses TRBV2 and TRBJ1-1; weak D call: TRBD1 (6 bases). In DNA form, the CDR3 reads TGTGCCAGCAGTGAACGGGGGGGCCGCGGGTGGACTGAAGCTTTCTTT. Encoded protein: CASSERGGRGWTEAFF.